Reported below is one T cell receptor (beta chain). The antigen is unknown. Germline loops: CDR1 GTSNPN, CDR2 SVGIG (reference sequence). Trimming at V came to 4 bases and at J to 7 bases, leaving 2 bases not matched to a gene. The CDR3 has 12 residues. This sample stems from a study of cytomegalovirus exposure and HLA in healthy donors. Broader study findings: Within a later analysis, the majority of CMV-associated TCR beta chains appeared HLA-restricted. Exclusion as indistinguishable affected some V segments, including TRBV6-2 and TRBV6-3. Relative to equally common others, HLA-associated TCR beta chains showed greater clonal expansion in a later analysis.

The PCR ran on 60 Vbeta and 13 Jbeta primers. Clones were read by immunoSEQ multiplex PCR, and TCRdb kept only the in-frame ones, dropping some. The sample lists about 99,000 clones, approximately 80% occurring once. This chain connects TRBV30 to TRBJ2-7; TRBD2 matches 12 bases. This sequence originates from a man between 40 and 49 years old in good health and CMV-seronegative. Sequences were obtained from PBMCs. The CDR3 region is CAWTSGGEEQYF. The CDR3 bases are TGTGCCTGGACTAGCGGGGGGGAAGAGCAGTACTTC.